This T cell receptor (beta chain) was captured by sequencing in a study of beta chain features in type 1 diabetes. V lost 1 base and J 2 bases, leaving 12 bases between the germline ends. The CDR3 has 15 amino acids. The germline gives CDR1 SGHVS, CDR2 FNYEAQ. TCRB transcripts that were expressed got sequenced, as all of the isolated RNA had been reverse transcribed. Some clones are missing from TCRdb's copy, which holds only in-frame ones; the method was immunoSEQ multiplex PCR. The sample includes about 220,000 clones, 9.5% to 13% seen only once; the top ten take 1% to 1.5%. Study-wide results and caveats: Reduced insertions and increased deletions marked VDJ junctions in type 1 diabetes patients.

There are a few counts of this clone. What it recognizes is unknown. This chain joins TRBV7-6 and TRBJ2-7; D is unresolved. Sequenced: central memory CD4+ T cells from blood. The receptor was isolated from a man between 18 and 29 years old in good health. The CDR3 DNA is TGTGCCAGCAGCTTAGTCGCACAGAAAGCCTACGAGCAGTACTTC. It translates to CASSLVAQKAYEQYF.